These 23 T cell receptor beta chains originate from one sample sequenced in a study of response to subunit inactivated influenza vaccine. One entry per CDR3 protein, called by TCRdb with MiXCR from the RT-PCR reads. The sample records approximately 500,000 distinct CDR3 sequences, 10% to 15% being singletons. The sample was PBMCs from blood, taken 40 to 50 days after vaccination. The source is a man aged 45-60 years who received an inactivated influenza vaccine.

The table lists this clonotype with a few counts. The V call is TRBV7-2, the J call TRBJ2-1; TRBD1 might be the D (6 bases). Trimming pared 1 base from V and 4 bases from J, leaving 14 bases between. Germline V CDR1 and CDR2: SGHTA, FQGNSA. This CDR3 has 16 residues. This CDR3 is CASSLDRDITYNEQFF. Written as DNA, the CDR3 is TGTGCCAGCAGCTTAGATAGGGACATAACATACAATGAGCAGTTCTTC.

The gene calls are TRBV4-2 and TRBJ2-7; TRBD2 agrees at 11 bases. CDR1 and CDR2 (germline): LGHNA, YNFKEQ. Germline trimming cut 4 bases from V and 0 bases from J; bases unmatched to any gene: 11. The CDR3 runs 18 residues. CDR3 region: CASSLTAGTSGYSYEQYF. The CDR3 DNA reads TGTGCCAGCAGCCTAACGGCCGGGACTAGCGGATACTCCTACGAGCAGTACTTC.

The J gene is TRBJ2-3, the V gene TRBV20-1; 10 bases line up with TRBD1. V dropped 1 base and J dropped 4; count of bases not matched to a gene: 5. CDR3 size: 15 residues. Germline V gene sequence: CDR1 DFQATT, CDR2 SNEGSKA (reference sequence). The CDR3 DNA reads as TGCAGTGCTAGAGGCGGACAGGGGGGGGCAGATACGCAGTATTTT. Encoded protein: CSARGGQGGADTQYF.

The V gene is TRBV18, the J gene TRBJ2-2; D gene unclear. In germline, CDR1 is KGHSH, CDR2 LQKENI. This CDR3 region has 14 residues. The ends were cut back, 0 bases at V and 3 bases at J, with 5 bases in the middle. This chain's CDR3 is CASSPPMDTGELFF. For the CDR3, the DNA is TGTGCCAGCTCACCACCCATGGACACCGGGGAGCTGTTTTTT.

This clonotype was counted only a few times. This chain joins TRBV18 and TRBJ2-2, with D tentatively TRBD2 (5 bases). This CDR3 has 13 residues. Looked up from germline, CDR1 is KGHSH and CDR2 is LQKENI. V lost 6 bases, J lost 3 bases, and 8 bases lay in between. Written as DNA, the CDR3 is TGTGCCAGCTCCGAGAGGGACACCGGGGAGCTGTTTTTT. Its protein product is CASSERDTGELFF.

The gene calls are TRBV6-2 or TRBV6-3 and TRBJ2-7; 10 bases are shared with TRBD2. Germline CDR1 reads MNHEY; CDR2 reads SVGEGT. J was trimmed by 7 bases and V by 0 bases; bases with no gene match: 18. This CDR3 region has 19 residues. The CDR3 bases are TGTGCCAGCAGTTACTCCAGGATGACGGGGCTAGCGGGAGCTAAAGAGCAGTACTTC. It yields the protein CASSYSRMTGLAGAKEQYF.

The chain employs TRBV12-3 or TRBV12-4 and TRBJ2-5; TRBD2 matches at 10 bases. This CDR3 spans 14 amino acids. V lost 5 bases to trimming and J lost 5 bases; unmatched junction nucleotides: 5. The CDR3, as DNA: TGTGCCAGCAGTGCTAGCGGGGGTTTGGAGACCCAGTACTTC. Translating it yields CASSASGGLETQYF.

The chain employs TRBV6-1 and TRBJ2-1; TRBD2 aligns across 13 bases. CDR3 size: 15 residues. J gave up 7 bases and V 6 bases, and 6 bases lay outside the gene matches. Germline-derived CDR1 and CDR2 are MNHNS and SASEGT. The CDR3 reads CASSRTSGSINEQFF. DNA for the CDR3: TGTGCCAGCAGCCGGACTAGCGGGAGTATAAATGAGCAGTTCTTC.

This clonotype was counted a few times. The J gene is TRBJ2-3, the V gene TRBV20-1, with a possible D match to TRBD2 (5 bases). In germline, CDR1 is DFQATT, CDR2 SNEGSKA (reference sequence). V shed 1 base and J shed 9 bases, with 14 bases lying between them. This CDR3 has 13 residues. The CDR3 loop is CSARGDPEDTQYF. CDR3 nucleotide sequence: TGCAGTGCTAGAGGAGACCCGGAGGACACGCAGTATTTT.

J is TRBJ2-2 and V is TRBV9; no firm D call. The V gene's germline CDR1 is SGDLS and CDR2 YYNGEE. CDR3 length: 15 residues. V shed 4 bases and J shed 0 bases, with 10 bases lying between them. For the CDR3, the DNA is TGTGCCAGCAGCCTTGATCTAGCGAACACCGGGGAGCTGTTTTTT. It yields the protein CASSLDLANTGELFF.

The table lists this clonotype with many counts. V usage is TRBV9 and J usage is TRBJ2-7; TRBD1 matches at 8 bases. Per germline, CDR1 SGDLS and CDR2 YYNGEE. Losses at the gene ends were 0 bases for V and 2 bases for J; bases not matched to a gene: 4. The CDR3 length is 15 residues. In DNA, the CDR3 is TGTGCCAGCAGCGTAGGCCAGGGGGCCACCTACGAGCAGTACTTC. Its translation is CASSVGQGATYEQYF.

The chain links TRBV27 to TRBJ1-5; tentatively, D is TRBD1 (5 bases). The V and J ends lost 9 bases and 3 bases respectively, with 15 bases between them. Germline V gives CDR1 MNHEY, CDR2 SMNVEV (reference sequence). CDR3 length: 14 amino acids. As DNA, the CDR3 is TGTGCCAGTAGGTCAGGGTGGGACAATCAGCCCCAGCATTTT. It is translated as CASRSGWDNQPQHF.

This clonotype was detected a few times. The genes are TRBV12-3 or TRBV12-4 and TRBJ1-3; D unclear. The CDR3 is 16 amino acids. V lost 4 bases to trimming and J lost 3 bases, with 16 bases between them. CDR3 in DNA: TGTGCCAGCAGTTCCCCTTTTACTTTCGTTGGAAACACCATATATTTT. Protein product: CASSSPFTFVGNTIYF.

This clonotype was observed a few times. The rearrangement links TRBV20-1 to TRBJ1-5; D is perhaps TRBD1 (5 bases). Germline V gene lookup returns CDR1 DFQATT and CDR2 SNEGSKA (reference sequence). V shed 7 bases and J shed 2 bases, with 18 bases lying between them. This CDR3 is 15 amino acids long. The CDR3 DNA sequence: TGCAGTGGGACCGGGGGGGGTCGGGGCAATCAGCCCCAGCATTTT. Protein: CSGTGGGRGNQPQHF.

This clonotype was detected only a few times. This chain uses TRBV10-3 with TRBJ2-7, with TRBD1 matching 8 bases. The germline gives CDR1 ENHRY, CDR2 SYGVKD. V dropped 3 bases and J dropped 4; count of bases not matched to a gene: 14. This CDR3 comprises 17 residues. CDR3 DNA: TGTGCCATCAGTGATTTTAAACTCCCAGGGGGCTTTTACGAGCAGTACTTC. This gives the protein CAISDFKLPGGFYEQYF.

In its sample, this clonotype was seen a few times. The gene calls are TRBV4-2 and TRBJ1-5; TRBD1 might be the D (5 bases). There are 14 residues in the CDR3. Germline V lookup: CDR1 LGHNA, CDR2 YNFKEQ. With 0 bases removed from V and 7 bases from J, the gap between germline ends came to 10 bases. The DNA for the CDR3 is TGTGCCAGCAGCCAAGAGTGGGGACTGCAGCCCCAGCATTTT. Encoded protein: CASSQEWGLQPQHF.

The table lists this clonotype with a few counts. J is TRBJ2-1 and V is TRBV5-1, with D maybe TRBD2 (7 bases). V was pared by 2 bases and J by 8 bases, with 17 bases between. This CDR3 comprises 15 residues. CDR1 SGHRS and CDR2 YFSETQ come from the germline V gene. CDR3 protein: CASSFSGGPRDEQFF. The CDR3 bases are TGCGCCAGCAGCTTTTCGGGGGGCCCGCGCGATGAGCAGTTCTTC. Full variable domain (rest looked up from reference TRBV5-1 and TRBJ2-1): KAGVTQTPRYLIKTRGQQVTLSCSPISGHRSVSWYQQTPGQGLQFLFEYFSETQRNKGNFPGRFSGRQFSNSRSEMNVSTLELGDSALYLCASSFSGGPRDEQFFGPGTRLTVL.

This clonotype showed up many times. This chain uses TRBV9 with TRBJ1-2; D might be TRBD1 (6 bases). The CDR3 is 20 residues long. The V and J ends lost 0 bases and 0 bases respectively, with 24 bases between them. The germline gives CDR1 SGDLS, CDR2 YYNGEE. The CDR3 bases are TGTGCCAGCAGCGTAGACGACGCGAGTTTGAGGACAGCCTCTAACTATGGCTACACCTTC. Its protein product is CASSVDDASLRTASNYGYTF.

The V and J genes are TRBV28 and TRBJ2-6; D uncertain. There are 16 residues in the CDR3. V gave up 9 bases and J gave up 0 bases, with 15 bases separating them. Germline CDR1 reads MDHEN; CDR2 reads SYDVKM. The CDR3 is CASTSRLRSGANVLTF. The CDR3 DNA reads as TGTGCCAGTACCAGCAGACTCCGCTCTGGGGCCAACGTCCTGACTTTC.

This chain's CDR3 is CASNPTSGGAYEQFF. CDR3 nucleotides: TGTGCCAGCAACCCTACTAGCGGGGGGGCTTATGAGCAGTTCTTC. This chain links TRBV2 with TRBJ2-1; 13 positions agree with TRBD2. The CDR3 runs to 15 residues. V lost 7 bases to trimming and J lost 8 bases; unmatched junction nucleotides: 8. Germline V lookup: CDR1 SNHLY, CDR2 FYNNEI.

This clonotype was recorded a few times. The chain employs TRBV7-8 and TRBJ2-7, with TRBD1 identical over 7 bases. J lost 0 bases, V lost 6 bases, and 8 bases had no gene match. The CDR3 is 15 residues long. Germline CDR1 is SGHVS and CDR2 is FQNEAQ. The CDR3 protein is CASRQGQSISYEQYF. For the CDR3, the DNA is TGTGCCAGCAGGCAGGGACAGTCCATCTCCTACGAGCAGTACTTC.

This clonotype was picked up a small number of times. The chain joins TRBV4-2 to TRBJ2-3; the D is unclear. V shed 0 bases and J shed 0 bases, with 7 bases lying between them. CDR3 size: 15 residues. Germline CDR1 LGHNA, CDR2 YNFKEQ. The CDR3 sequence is CASSQDRPSTDTQYF. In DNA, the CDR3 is TGTGCCAGCAGCCAAGATCGACCGAGCACAGATACGCAGTATTTT.

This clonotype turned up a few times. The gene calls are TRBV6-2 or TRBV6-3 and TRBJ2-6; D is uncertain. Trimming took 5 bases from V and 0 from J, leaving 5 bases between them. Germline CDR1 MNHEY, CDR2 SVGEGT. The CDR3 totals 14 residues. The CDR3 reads CASSKVSGANVLTF. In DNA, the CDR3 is TGTGCCAGCAGTAAGGTCTCTGGGGCCAACGTCCTGACTTTC.